This T cell receptor beta chain was captured by sequencing in a study of T cell clonotyping in hematopoietic cell transplantation. Study results and caveats: After transplant, recipient diversity fell while pathologically expanded clonotypes grew through day 180. Few recipient clonotypes overlapped donors; over 97% were de novo at given depth. CD4 and CD8 repertoire contributions could not be separated without sorting.

Blood collection times were about day -28 and days 30, 100, 180 posttransplant. To note about this clone: Its antigen remains unidentified.

This CDR3 comprises 14 residues. Germline lookup yields CDR1 SGHAT and CDR2 FQNNGV. V was cut by 0 bases and J by 5 bases, with 8 bases left in between. Repertoires were generated with immunoSEQ multiplex PCR, while TCRdb's copy carries only in-frame clones and drops some. Among roughly 7,000 clones listed, approximately 88% were seen once. The V call is TRBV11-2, the J call TRBJ1-5; TRBD1 might be the D (5 bases). The origin of this receptor is a male patient in his late teens or twenties who had an allogeneic stem cell transplant from a related donor, so the T cells may come from the graft donor. Some clones in this sample may be carry-over from other donors' samples. The source material was PBMCs, sampled 100 days after allogeneic stem cell transplant. CDR3 DNA: TGTGCCAGCAGCTTAGATGGGGGTTATCAGCCCCAGCATTTT. Translated, it gives CASSLDGGYQPQHF.